This T cell receptor beta chain is drawn from a study of OX40 agonist ivuxolimab in advanced cancers. The CDR3 covers 18 residues. CDR1 SEHNR and CDR2 FQNEAQ come from the germline V gene (reference sequence). Trimming stripped 3 bases from V and 0 bases from J, with 20 bases between. Study observations and caveats: On average, a greater number of expanded clones characterised CD8+ T cells relative to CD4+.

This clone occurred a few times. The antigen is undetermined. The method was immunoSEQ multiplex PCR; TCRdb's version includes in-frame clones alone and lacks a portion of them. Here the sample spans roughly 77,000 clones, about nine tenths being singletons. Peripheral blood came from all dose cohorts at three timepoints. V is TRBV7-9 and J is TRBJ2-5, with D possibly TRBD1 on 6 matching bases. Specimen: CD4+ or CD8+ T cells sorted from blood, collected in a trial of the OX40 agonist ivuxolimab. This clonotype was obtained from an adult with an advanced solid tumor such as melanoma, head and neck, liver or kidney cancer. For the CDR3, the DNA is TGTGCCAGCAGCTTCCCAAAGGAGGCGGACAGAGACCAAGAGACCCAGTACTTC. Protein product: CASSFPKEADRDQETQYF.